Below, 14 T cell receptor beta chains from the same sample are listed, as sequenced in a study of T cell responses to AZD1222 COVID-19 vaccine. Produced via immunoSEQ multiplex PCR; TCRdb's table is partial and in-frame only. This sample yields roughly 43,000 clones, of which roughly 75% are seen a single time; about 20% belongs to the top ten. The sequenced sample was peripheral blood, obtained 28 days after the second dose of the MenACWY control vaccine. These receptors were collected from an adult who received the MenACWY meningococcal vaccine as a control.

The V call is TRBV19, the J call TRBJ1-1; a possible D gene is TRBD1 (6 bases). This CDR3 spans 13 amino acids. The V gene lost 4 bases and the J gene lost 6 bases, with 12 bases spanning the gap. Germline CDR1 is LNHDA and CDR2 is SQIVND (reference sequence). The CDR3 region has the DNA TGTGCCAGTAGTAGACTACAGGGCGCTGAAGCTTTCTTT. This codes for CASSRLQGAEAFF.

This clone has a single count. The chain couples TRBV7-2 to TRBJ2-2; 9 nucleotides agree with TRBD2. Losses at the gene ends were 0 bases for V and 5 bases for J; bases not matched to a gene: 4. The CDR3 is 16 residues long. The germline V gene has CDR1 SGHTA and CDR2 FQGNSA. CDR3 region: CASSLAGGRGTGELFF. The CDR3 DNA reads TGTGCCAGCAGCTTAGCCGGCGGGAGGGGGACCGGGGAGCTGTTTTTT.

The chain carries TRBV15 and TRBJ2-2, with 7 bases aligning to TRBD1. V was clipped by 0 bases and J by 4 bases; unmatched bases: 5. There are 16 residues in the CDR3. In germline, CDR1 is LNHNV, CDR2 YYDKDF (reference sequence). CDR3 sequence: CATSRDRGRSTGELFF. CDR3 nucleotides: TGTGCCACCAGCAGAGATAGGGGGCGAAGCACCGGGGAGCTGTTTTTT. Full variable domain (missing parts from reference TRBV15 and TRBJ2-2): DAMVIQNPRYQVTQFGKPVTLSCSQTLNHNVMYWYQQKSSQAPKLLFHYYDKDFNNEADTPDNFQSRRPNTSFCFLDIRSPGLGDTAMYLCATSRDRGRSTGELFFGEGSRLTVL.

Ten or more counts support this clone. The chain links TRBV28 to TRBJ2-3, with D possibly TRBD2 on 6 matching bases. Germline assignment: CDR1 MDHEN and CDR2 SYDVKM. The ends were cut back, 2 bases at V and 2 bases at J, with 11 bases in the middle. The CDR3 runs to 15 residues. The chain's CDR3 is CASSLPSAHTDTQYF. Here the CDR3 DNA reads TGTGCCAGCAGTTTACCTAGCGCACACACAGATACGCAGTATTTT.

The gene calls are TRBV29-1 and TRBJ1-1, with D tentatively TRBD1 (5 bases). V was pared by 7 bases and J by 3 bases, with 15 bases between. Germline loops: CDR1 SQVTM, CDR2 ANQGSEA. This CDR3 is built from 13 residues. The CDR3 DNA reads TGCAGCGCCAAACGGGGGAGGGACACTGAAGCTTTCTTT. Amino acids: CSAKRGRDTEAFF.

CDR3 sequence: CASSDTQGPDEQFF. The CDR3 nucleotides read TGTGCCAGCAGCGATACCCAGGGGCCCGATGAGCAGTTCTTC. The V and J genes are TRBV11-1 and TRBJ2-1, with D maybe TRBD1 (6 bases). Between the trimmed V and J ends, which lost 5 bases and 8 bases, there was a span of 16 bases. The germline V gene has CDR1 SGHAT and CDR2 FQDESV (reference sequence). This CDR3 is built from 14 residues. The variable domain in full, completed from reference TRBV11-1 and TRBJ2-1, reads EAEVAQSPRYKITEKSQAVAFWCDPISGHATLYWYRQILGQGPELLVQFQDESVVDDSQLPKDRFSAERLKGVDSTLKIQPAELGDSAMYLCASSDTQGPDEQFFGPGTRLTVL.

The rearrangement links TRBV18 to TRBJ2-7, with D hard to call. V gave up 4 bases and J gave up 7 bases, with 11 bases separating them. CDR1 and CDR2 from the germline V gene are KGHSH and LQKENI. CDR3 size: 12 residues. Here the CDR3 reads CASSRARWEQYV. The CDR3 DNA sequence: TGTGCCAGCTCACGAGCCAGGTGGGAGCAGTACGTC.

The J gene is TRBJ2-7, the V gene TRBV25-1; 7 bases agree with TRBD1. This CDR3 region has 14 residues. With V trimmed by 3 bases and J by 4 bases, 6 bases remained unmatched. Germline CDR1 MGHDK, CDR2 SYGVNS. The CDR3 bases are TGTGCCAGCAGTGAGACAGGGCATTTGTACGAGCAGTACTTC. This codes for CASSETGHLYEQYF.

CDR3 bases: TGTGCCAGCAGGACGGGCCAGGGAAAGCTTATTGGCTACACCTTC. This codes for CASRTGQGKLIGYTF. This chain joins TRBV28 and TRBJ1-2; D possibly corresponds to TRBD1 (5 bases). V was trimmed by 6 bases and J by 7 bases, leaving 21 bases between them. The CDR3 sequence is 15 residues long. Germline V gives CDR1 MDHEN, CDR2 SYDVKM.

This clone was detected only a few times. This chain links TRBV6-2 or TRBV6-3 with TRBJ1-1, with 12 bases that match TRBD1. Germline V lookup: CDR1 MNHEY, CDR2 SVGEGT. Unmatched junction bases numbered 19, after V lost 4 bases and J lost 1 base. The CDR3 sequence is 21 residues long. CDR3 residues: CASSFPGQGAFGFRSNTEAFF. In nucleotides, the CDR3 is TGTGCCAGCAGTTTTCCGGGACAGGGGGCTTTTGGATTTCGTTCGAACACTGAAGCTTTCTTT.

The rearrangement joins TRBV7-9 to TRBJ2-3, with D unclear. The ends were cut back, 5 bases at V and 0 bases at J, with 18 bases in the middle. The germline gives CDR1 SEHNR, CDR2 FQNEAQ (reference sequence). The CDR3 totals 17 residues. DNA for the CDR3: TGTGCCAGCAGCGCCTCTTTTCTAGTTCCTAGCACAGATACGCAGTATTTT. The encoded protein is CASSASFLVPSTDTQYF.

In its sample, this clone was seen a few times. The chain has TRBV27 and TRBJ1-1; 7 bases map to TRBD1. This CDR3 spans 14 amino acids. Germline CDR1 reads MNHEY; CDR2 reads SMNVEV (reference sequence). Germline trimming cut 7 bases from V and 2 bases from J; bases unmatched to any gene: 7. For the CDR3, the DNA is TGTGCCAGCAAGACAGGGCGGCGAAACACTGAAGCTTTCTTT. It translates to CASKTGRRNTEAFF.

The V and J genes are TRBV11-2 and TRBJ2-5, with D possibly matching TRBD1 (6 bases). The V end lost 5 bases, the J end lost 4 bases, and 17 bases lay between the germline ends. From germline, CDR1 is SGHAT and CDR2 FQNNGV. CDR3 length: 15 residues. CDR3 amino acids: CASSRLRGIGETQYF. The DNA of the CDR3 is TGTGCCAGCAGCCGACTTAGGGGGATCGGAGAGACCCAGTACTTC.

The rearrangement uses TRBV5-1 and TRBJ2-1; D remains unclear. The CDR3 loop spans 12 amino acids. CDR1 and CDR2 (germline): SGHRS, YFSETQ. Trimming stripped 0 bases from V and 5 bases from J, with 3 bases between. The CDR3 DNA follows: TGCGCCAGCAGCTTGGCTGACAATGAGCAGTTCTTC. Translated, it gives CASSLADNEQFF.